This is a list of T cell receptor beta chains from one sample in a study of blood T cell repertoires in COVID-19. The repertoire was sequenced with immunoSEQ multiplex PCR; TCRdb's copy has only in-frame clones and lacks some. The sample consists of 120,000 or so clones, 60% to 85% of them appearing once. Sequenced: peripheral blood. The receptors here all came from a man aged 65 to 85 with acute or convalescent COVID-19. Both conserved end residues are trimmed from each CDR3. Fields, in order: V gene, J gene, CDR3 protein.

V: TRBV7-2
J: TRBJ2-3
CDR3: ASSSDYYTQY

V: TRBV12-5
J: TRBJ2-3
CDR3: ASALGGQAGVSTDTQY

V: TRBV5-4
J: TRBJ2-6
CDR3: ASSSPPGTGTGANVLT

V: TRBV28
J: TRBJ2-6
CDR3: ASSLGHSGANVLT

V: TRBV19
J: TRBJ1-2
CDR3: ASSIEGVGGYT

V: TRBV9
J: TRBJ1-1
CDR3: ASSVGAGSTEAF

V: TRBV28
J: TRBJ1-5
CDR3: ASREQGGNQPQH

V: TRBV6-1
J: TRBJ1-1
CDR3: ASSPETNTEAF

V: TRBV27
J: TRBJ1-4
CDR3: ASTPYGAGRGEKLF

V: TRBV3-1/TRBV3-2
J: TRBJ1-1
CDR3: ASSQDRFWGGTEAF

V: TRBV5-1
J: TRBJ2-1
CDR3: ASSPSGSSYNEQF

V: TRBV19
J: TRBJ1-1
CDR3: ASSTSSTAFNTEAF

V: TRBV9
J: TRBJ2-1
CDR3: ASSAGLAGGHNEQF

V: TRBV6-5
J: TRBJ2-7
CDR3: ASSYGQGFFYEQY

V: TRBV14
J: TRBJ2-1
CDR3: ASSSLAGGRREQF

V: TRBV28
J: TRBJ2-3
CDR3: ASSSRTTTQY

V: TRBV10-3
J: TRBJ1-2
CDR3: AISRDRELGYGYT

V: TRBV19
J: TRBJ2-1
CDR3: ASSTQGSGNEQF

V: TRBV7-2
J: TRBJ1-1
CDR3: ASSPRSSGTEAF

V: TRBV28
J: TRBJ2-1
CDR3: ASTFSIGQGPNSYNEQF

V: TRBV12-3/TRBV12-4
J: TRBJ2-7
CDR3: ASSDTGYEQY

V: TRBV19
J: TRBJ1-2
CDR3: ASTKTRPGQGSANYGYT

V: TRBV10-3
J: TRBJ1-5
CDR3: AISESGQADQPQH

V: TRBV7-9
J: TRBJ1-6
CDR3: ASSVETGGYSPLH

V: TRBV6-5
J: TRBJ1-2
CDR3: ASRPGGQGYGYT

V: TRBV5-6
J: TRBJ1-1
CDR3: ASSLGTDEAF

V: TRBV28
J: TRBJ2-1
CDR3: ASSQIGGGLVYNEQF

V: TRBV12-5
J: TRBJ2-7
CDR3: ASVQEGSGRAKGNEQY

V: TRBV3-1/TRBV3-2
J: TRBJ1-2
CDR3: ASSQDPGSYGYT

V: TRBV5-1
J: TRBJ1-2
CDR3: ASSTDRGGLNYGYT

V: TRBV2
J: TRBJ2-7
CDR3: ASSSGVTYEQY

V: TRBV2
J: TRBJ2-2
CDR3: ASTGTSGSGFPGELF

V: TRBV18
J: TRBJ1-4
CDR3: ASSQDSNEKLF

V: TRBV6-1
J: TRBJ1-2
CDR3: ASSGGTKAPYAYGYT

V: TRBV7-2
J: TRBJ1-2
CDR3: ASSEGRSDGYT

V: TRBV5-1
J: TRBJ2-2
CDR3: ASSNGQLNTGELF

V: TRBV9
J: TRBJ2-1
CDR3: ASSVGPGLAAPYNEQF

V: TRBV5-5
J: TRBJ1-5
CDR3: ASSDTGTGYQPQH

V: TRBV30
J: TRBJ2-7
CDR3: ATGDRYEGEQY

V: TRBV28
J: TRBJ2-7
CDR3: ASSLLQGAAEQY

V: TRBV7-2
J: TRBJ1-1
CDR3: ASSSYAGGAEAF

V: TRBV7-2
J: TRBJ2-5
CDR3: ASSLERVETQY

V: TRBV9
J: TRBJ2-1
CDR3: ASSVGLSPRYNEQF

V: TRBV15
J: TRBJ2-2
CDR3: ATSREIGGNTGELF

V: TRBV19
J: TRBJ2-1
CDR3: ASSSQISTEQF

V: TRBV30
J: TRBJ2-3
CDR3: AFLGHRSPDTQY

V: TRBV28
J: TRBJ2-7
CDR3: ASWGLTGGNEQY

V: TRBV5-1
J: TRBJ1-2
CDR3: ASSLEAGVTGYGYT

V: TRBV6-5
J: TRBJ1-5
CDR3: ASRLSGEGQPQH

V: TRBV29-1
J: TRBJ1-2
CDR3: SVEGQNYGYT

V: TRBV5-1
J: TRBJ1-5
CDR3: ASSLAREQPTSQPQH

V: TRBV5-1
J: TRBJ2-7
CDR3: ASSSRGGMDDEQY

V: TRBV18
J: TRBJ2-7
CDR3: ASSKPTSYYEQY

V: TRBV23-1
J: TRBJ1-5
CDR3: ASSQNDQGAGQPQH

V: TRBV6-2/TRBV6-3
J: TRBJ1-5
CDR3: ASSTRQGSNQPQH